This T cell receptor beta chain is drawn from a study of control samples from healthy donors and cancer patients (dated by TCRdb to about 2020). Of note for this clone: The specificity of this receptor is unknown. The input lacks base qualities; no much larger clone sits a single base away.

Libraries were prepared through the immunoSEQ multiplex PCR assay. Held by TCRdb, this immuneACCESS table contains in-frame sequences only and omits some clones. Under half of the omission traces to an unresolved V gene where checked; the cause of the rest is unknown. Across this sample there are 90,000 to 100,000 clones, with about 80% seen only once. The ten largest clones take up roughly a tenth of the sample. Between the V and J ends, shortened by 3 bases and 10 bases respectively, the junction contains 15 bases. Its CDR3 holds 13 amino acids, cysteine through phenylalanine. Only CDR3 DNA is held: 39 bases, read in frame from base 1. Taken from the germline V gene, the CDR1 and CDR2 loops are MNHNS and SASEGT.

The V and J genes are TRBV6-1 and TRBJ1-1; the D gene assignment is ambiguous. The material sequenced was blood. The receptor comes from a woman aged 25-40 years in good health. CDR3 reads: CASSEHFFSGAFF. The bases read TGTGCCAGCAGTGAGCATTTCTTTTCGGGAGCTTTCTTT.